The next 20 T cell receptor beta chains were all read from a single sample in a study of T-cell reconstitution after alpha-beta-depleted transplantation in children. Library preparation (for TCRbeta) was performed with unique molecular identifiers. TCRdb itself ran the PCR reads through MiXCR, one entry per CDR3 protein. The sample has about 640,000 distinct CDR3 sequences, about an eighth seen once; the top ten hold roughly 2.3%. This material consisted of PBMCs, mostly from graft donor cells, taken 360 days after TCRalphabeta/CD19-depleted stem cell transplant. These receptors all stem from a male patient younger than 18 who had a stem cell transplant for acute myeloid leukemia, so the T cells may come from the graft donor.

CDR3 in amino acids: CASSPMDRGPYQPQHF. The CDR3 DNA reads as TGTGCCAGCAGCCCAATGGACAGGGGGCCTTATCAGCCCCAGCATTTT. The genes are TRBV7-8 and TRBJ1-5; 11 nucleotides agree with TRBD1. The CDR3 runs 16 residues. The germline V gene has CDR1 SGHVS and CDR2 FQNEAQ. Trimming took 5 bases from V and 5 from J; bases not matched to a gene: 8.

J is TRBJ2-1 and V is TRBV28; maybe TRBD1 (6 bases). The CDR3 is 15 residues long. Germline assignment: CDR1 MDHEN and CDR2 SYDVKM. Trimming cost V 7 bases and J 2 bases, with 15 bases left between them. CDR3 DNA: TGTGCCAGCAAGAGGCGACAGGCCACCTACAATGAGCAGTTCTTC. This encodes CASKRRQATYNEQFF.

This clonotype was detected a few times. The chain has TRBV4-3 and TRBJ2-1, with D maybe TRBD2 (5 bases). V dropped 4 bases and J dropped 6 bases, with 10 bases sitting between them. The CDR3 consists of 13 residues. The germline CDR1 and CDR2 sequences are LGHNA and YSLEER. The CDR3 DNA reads TGCGCCAGCAGCCCGCGACTATCCAATGAGCAGTTCTTC. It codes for CASSPRLSNEQFF.

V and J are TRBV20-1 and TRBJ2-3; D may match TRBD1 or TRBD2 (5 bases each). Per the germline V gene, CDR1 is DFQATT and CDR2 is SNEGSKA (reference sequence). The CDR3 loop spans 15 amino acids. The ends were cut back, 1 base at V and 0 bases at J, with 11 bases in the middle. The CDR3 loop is CSARAGAHSTDTQYF. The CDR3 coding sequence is TGCAGTGCTAGAGCCGGGGCCCATAGCACAGATACGCAGTATTTT.

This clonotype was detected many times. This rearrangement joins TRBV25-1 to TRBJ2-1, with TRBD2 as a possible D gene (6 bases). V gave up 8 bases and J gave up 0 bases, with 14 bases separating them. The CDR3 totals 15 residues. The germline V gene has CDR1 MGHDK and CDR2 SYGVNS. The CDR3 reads CASSKDGSSYNEQFF. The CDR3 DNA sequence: TGTGCCAGCTCTAAGGACGGGAGCTCCTACAATGAGCAGTTCTTC.

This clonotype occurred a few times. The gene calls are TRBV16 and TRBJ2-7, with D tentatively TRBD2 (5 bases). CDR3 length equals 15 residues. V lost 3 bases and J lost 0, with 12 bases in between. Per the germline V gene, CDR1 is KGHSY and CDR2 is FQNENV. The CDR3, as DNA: TGTGCCAGCAGCCAGAATAGCGTGAGCTCCTACGAGCAGTACTTC. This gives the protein CASSQNSVSSYEQYF.

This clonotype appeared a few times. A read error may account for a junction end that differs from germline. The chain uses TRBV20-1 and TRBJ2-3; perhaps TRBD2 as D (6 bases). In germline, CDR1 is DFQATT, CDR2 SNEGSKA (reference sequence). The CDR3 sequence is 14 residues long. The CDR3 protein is CSADSGGNTDTQFF. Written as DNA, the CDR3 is TGCAGTGCTGACTCTGGGGGGAACACAGATACGCAGTTTTTT.

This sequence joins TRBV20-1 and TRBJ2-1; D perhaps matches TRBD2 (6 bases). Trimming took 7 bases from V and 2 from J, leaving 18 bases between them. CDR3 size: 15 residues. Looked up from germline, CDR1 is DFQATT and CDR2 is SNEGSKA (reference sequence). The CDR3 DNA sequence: TGCAGTGTTACGATCCTAGCGCAGGCCTACAATGAGCAGTTCTTC. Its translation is CSVTILAQAYNEQFF.

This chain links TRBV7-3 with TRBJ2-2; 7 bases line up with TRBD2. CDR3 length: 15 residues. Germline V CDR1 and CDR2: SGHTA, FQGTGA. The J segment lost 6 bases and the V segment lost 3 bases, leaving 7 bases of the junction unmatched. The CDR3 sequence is CASSFGAGVSGELFF. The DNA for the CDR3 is TGTGCCAGCAGCTTCGGGGCGGGAGTTTCCGGGGAGCTGTTTTTT.

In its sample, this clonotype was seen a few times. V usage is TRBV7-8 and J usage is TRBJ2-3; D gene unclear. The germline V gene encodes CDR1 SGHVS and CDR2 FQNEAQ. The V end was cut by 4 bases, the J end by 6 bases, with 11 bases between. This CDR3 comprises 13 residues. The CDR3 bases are TGTGCCAGCAGCTATGGTGGGTCGGATACGCAGTATTTT. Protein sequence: CASSYGGSDTQYF.

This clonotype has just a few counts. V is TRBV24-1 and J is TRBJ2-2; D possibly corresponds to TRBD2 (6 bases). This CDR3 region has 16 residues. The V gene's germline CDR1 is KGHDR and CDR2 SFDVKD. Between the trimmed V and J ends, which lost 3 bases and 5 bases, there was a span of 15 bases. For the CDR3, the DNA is TGTGCCACCAGTGATCGACTAGTCCTCGGGACCGGGGAGCTGTTTTTT. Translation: CATSDRLVLGTGELFF.

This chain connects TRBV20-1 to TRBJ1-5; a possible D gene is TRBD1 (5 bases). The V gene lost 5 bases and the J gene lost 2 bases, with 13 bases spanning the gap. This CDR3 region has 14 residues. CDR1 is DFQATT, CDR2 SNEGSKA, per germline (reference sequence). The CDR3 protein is CSAQGSRGNQPQHF. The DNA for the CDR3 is TGCAGTGCTCAAGGGAGCAGGGGCAATCAGCCCCAGCATTTT.

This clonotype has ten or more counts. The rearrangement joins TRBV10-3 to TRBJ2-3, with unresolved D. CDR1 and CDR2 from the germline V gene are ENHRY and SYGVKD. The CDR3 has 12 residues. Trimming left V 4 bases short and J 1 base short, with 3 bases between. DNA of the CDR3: TGTGCCATCAGTGGAGGCACAGATACGCAGTATTTT. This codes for CAISGGTDTQYF.

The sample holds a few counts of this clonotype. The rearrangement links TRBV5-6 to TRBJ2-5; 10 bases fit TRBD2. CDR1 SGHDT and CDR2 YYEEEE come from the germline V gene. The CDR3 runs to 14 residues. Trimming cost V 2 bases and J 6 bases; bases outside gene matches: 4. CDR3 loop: CASSFGTSVKTQYF. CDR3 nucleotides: TGTGCCAGCAGCTTTGGGACTAGCGTGAAGACCCAGTACTTC.

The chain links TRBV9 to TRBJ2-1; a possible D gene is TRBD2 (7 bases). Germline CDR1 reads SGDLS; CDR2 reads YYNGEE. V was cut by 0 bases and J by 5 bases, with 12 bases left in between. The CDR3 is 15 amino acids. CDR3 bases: TGTGCCAGCAGCGTAGGTGGGAGGGGGGACAATGAGCAGTTCTTC. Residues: CASSVGGRGDNEQFF.

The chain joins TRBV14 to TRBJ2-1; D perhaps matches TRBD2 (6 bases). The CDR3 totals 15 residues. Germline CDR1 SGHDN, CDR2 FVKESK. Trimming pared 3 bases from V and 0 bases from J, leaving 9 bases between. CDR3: CASSHVGSSYNEQFF. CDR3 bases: TGTGCCAGCAGCCACGTCGGGAGCTCCTACAATGAGCAGTTCTTC. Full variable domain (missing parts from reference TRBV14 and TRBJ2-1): EAGVTQFPSHSVIEKGQTVTLRCDPISGHDNLYWYRRVMGKEIKFLLHFVKESKQDESGMPNNRFLAERTGGTYSTLKVQPAELEDSGVYFCASSHVGSSYNEQFFGPGTRLTVL.

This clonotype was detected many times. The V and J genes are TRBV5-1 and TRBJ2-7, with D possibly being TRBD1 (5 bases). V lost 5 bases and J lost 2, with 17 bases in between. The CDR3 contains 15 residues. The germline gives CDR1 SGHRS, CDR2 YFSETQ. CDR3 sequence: CASREGAGRTYEQYF. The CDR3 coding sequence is TGCGCCAGCAGAGAAGGGGCCGGACGTACCTACGAGCAGTACTTC. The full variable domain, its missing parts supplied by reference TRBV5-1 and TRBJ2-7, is KAGVTQTPRYLIKTRGQQVTLSCSPISGHRSVSWYQQTPGQGLQFLFEYFSETQRNKGNFPGRFSGRQFSNSRSEMNVSTLELGDSALYLCASREGAGRTYEQYFGPGTRLTVT.

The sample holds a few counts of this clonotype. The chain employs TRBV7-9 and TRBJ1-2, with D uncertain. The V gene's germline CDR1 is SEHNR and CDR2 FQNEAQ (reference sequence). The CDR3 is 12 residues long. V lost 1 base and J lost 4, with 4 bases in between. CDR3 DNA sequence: TGTGCCAGCAGCTTAGAAAGCTATGGCTACACCTTC. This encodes CASSLESYGYTF. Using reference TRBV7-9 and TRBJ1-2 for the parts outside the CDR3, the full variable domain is DTGVSQNPRHKITKRGQNVTFRCDPISEHNRLYWYRQTLGQGPEFLTYFQNEAQLEKSRLLSDRFSAERPKGSFSTLEIQRTEQGDSAMYLCASSLESYGYTFGSGTRLTVV.

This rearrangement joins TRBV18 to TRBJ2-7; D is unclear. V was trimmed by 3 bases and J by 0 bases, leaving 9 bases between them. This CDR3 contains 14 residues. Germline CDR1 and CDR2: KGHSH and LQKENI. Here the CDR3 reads CASSPEYASYEQYF. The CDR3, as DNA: TGTGCCAGCTCACCGGAATATGCCTCCTACGAGCAGTACTTC.

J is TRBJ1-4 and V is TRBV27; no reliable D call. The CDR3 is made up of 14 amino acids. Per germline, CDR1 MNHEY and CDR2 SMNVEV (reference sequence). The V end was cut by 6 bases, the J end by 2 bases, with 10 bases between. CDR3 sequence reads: CASSQIPTNEKLFF. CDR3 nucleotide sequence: TGTGCCAGCAGCCAGATTCCCACTAATGAAAAACTGTTTTTT. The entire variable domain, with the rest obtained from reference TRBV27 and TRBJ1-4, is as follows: EAQVTQNPRYLITVTGKKLTVTCSQNMNHEYMSWYRQDPGLGLRQIYYSMNVEVTDKGDVPEGYKVSRKEKRNFPLILESPSPNQTSLYFCASSQIPTNEKLFFGSGTQLSVL.